One and the same sample provided the 28 T cell receptor beta chains below, sequenced in a study of T cells in Graves' hyperthyroidism and ophthalmopathy. It was RNA transcripts that yielded the amplified TCR beta CDR3 regions. With the HTBI primer set, the TCR CDR3 went through a first round of RT-PCR. TCRdb recomputed calls from the multiplex PCR reads with MiXCR, one row per CDR3 protein. Of about 840,000 distinct CDR3 sequences listed, over 35% were seen once; the top ten hold around 9.3%. Sequenced material: blood. The receptors stem from a man aged 18 to 35 with Graves' hyperthyroidism.

The chain employs TRBV4-1 and TRBJ1-6, with TRBD1 as a possible D gene (5 bases). CDR1 is MGHRA and CDR2 is YSYEKL in the germline V gene. The CDR3 runs 17 residues. V was clipped by 0 bases and J by 7 bases, with 16 bases between them. CDR3 in amino acids: CASSQEAGLKGNSPLHF. In DNA form, the CDR3 reads TGCGCCAGCAGCCAAGAGGCGGGGCTGAAGGGAAATTCACCCCTCCACTTT.

V usage is TRBV12-5 and J usage is TRBJ2-2; D is possibly TRBD2 (5 bases). The CDR3 totals 13 residues. The V end was cut by 1 base, the J end by 6 bases, with 6 bases between. Germline CDR1 is LGHNT and CDR2 is FRNRAP. CDR3 residues: CASGLGRSGELFF. CDR3 bases: TGTGCTAGTGGTTTGGGGAGGTCCGGGGAGCTGTTTTTT.

This clonotype was detected ten times or more. The V call is TRBV7-9, the J call TRBJ2-5; D might be TRBD1 (5 bases). Germline CDR1 reads SEHNR; CDR2 reads FQNEAQ (reference sequence). This CDR3 contains 14 residues. V lost 1 base and J 1 base, leaving 7 bases between the germline ends. CDR3 DNA sequence: TGTGCCAGCAGCTTAGAGACAGCCCAAGAGACCCAGTACTTC. The encoded protein is CASSLETAQETQYF.

This clonotype was counted a few times. Germline and junction disagree at one end, which may indicate a read error. This chain joins TRBV19 and TRBJ2-7, with 8 bases lining up with TRBD2. The germline CDR1 and CDR2 sequences are LNHDA and SQIVND (reference sequence). The CDR3 sequence is 13 residues long. The CDR3 DNA reads TGTGCCAGTAGTAGTTCGCGGGGGGCCGAGCAGTGCTTC. Its translation: CASSSSRGAEQCF.

This clonotype has at least ten counts. The chain carries TRBV5-1 and TRBJ1-2; D gene uncertain. This CDR3 region has 13 residues. The germline V and J ends were trimmed by 4 bases and 5 bases, with 12 bases remaining between them. The germline V gene has CDR1 SGHRS and CDR2 YFSETQ. CDR3 residues: CASSPREGYGYTF. The DNA of the CDR3 is TGCGCCAGCAGCCCGCGTGAAGGATATGGCTACACCTTC.

The chain combines TRBV11-2 with TRBJ2-7, with unresolved D. The CDR3 contains 10 residues. CDR1 and CDR2 from the germline V gene are SGHAT and FQNNGV. The V and J ends lost 8 bases and 5 bases respectively, with 7 bases between them. The DNA for the CDR3 is TGTGCCAGCGAGTTGGACGAGCAGTACTTC. Residues: CASELDEQYF.

This clonotype was observed many times. The rearrangement joins TRBV7-9 to TRBJ1-2; TRBD1 matches at 8 bases. V trimming: 1 base; J trimming: 7 bases; junction bases outside the gene matches: 5. The germline CDR1 and CDR2 sequences are SEHNR and FQNEAQ (reference sequence). The CDR3 contains 14 residues. The CDR3 loop is CASSLVTGESGYTF. The CDR3 region has the DNA TGTGCCAGCAGCTTAGTGACAGGGGAGTCTGGCTACACCTTC. Combining the CDR3 with reference TRBV7-9 and TRBJ1-2 gives the whole variable domain DTGVSQNPRHKITKRGQNVTFRCDPISEHNRLYWYRQTLGQGPEFLTYFQNEAQLEKSRLLSDRFSAERPKGSFSTLEIQRTEQGDSAMYLCASSLVTGESGYTFGSGTRLTVV.

The rearrangement uses TRBV6-5 and TRBJ1-1; a possible D gene is TRBD1 (5 bases). The V gene lost 0 bases and the J gene lost 4 bases, with 18 bases spanning the gap. The CDR3 contains 17 residues. Germline V gene sequence: CDR1 MNHEY, CDR2 SVGAGI. The CDR3: CASSYSIIAGGGTEAFF. CDR3 nucleotides: TGTGCCAGCAGTTACTCCATCATCGCCGGGGGTGGCACTGAAGCTTTCTTT.

There are a few counts of this clonotype. The chain couples TRBV5-1 to TRBJ1-1, with D tentatively TRBD1 (5 bases). V lost 0 bases, J lost 3 bases, and 12 bases lay in between. This CDR3 is built from 15 residues. Per germline, CDR1 SGHRS and CDR2 YFSETQ. The CDR3 sequence is CASSLAPGRYTEAFF. The CDR3 coding sequence is TGCGCCAGCAGCTTGGCCCCAGGGAGGTACACTGAAGCTTTCTTT. Full variable domain (missing parts from reference TRBV5-1 and TRBJ1-1): KAGVTQTPRYLIKTRGQQVTLSCSPISGHRSVSWYQQTPGQGLQFLFEYFSETQRNKGNFPGRFSGRQFSNSRSEMNVSTLELGDSALYLCASSLAPGRYTEAFFGQGTRLTVV.

Of note for this clonotype: The CDR3 end shows no conserved phenylalanine or tryptophan, and so a read error is likely. The chain links TRBV20-1 to TRBJ2-7; D possibly matches TRBD1 or TRBD2 (6 bases each). This CDR3 comprises 12 residues. Germline values: CDR1 DFQATT, CDR2 SNEGSKA (reference sequence). Deletions cut 7 bases from V and 0 bases from J, with 10 bases between. The DNA of the CDR3 is TGCAGTGAGGGGGGTAGCTCCTACGAGCAGTACTCC. Its translation is CSEGGSSYEQYS.

The chain is built from TRBV4-1 and TRBJ1-5, with D perhaps TRBD1 (6 bases). CDR1 is MGHRA and CDR2 is YSYEKL in the germline V gene. V was trimmed by 4 bases and J by 7 bases, leaving 17 bases between them. The CDR3 sequence is 15 residues long. The DNA for the CDR3 is TGCGCCAGCAGCCCATGGACAGATGAGGGACAGCCCCAGCATTTT. The encoded protein is CASSPWTDEGQPQHF.

This clonotype was detected only a few times. The chain has TRBV12-3 or TRBV12-4 and TRBJ2-2; TRBD2 might be the D (6 bases). The CDR3 extends over 12 amino acids. The ends were cut back, 6 bases at V and 6 bases at J, with 8 bases in the middle. CDR3 in amino acids: CASRGEAGELFF. The CDR3 DNA reads TGTGCCAGCAGAGGGGAGGCCGGGGAGCTGTTTTTT.

Many counts were recorded for this clonotype. The chain recombines TRBV10-1 with TRBJ1-2; possibly TRBD1 for D (5 bases). Germline assignment: CDR1 WNHNN and CDR2 SYGVQD (reference sequence). V lost 4 bases and J 4 bases, leaving 13 bases between the germline ends. The CDR3 runs 14 residues. CDR3 nucleotides: TGCGCCAGCAGTGTGGACACGATCGGCTATGGCTACACCTTC. Encoded protein: CASSVDTIGYGYTF.

This clonotype came up many times. The J gene is TRBJ2-2, the V gene TRBV29-1, with D perhaps matching TRBD2 (6 bases). CDR1 is SQVTM and CDR2 is ANQGSEA in the germline V gene. V was cut by 3 bases and J by 1 base, with 9 bases left in between. This CDR3 has 14 amino acids. CDR3: CSVDVRGNTGELFF. The CDR3 bases are TGCAGCGTTGATGTGCGGGGGAACACCGGGGAGCTGTTTTTT.

This clonotype was detected a few times. The V and J genes are TRBV20-1 and TRBJ2-7; D is possibly TRBD2 (6 bases). Germline assignment: CDR1 DFQATT and CDR2 SNEGSKA (reference sequence). The germline V and J ends were trimmed by 3 bases and 6 bases, with 18 bases remaining between them. This CDR3 has 14 residues. The CDR3 DNA is TGCAGTGCTAGTCCGGGGGAGAGGTTCGCCGAGCAGTACTTC. Protein: CSASPGERFAEQYF.

This clonotype was detected many times. This chain connects TRBV19 to TRBJ1-4, with TRBD1 identical over 9 bases. The CDR3 contains 14 residues. V was pared by 9 bases and J by 5 bases, with 7 bases of the junction left unmatched. Per the germline V gene, CDR1 is LNHDA and CDR2 is SQIVND (reference sequence). CDR3 in DNA: TGTGCCAGCAGCCGAGGACAGGGGAATGAAAAACTGTTTTTT. Translating gives CASSRGQGNEKLFF.

The rearrangement uses TRBV5-1 and TRBJ2-4; D unresolved. The CDR3 has 14 amino acids. The germline V gene has CDR1 SGHRS and CDR2 YFSETQ. V was trimmed by 0 bases and J by 5 bases, leaving 9 bases between them. Here the CDR3 DNA reads TGCGCCAGCAGCTTGGGGCAGCCGCAAAACATTCAGTACTTC. This gives the protein CASSLGQPQNIQYF.

Details on this clonotype: A much larger clone is a single base away; this may be a read error. The rearrangement links TRBV15 to TRBJ2-3; no clear D. The V end lost 0 bases, the J end lost 5 bases, and 6 bases lay between the germline ends. Germline V gives CDR1 LNHNV, CDR2 YYDKDF (reference sequence). The CDR3 consists of 13 residues. The CDR3 region has the DNA TGTGCCACCAGCAGAGAGCAGGTAGATACGCAGTATTTT. This sequence encodes CATSREQVDTQYF.

This clonotype was found a few times. The rearrangement joins TRBV7-9 to TRBJ2-2; 7 bases agree with TRBD1. The V gene end was trimmed by 1 base and the J gene end by 0 bases; junction bases not matched to a gene: 2. Per the germline V gene, CDR1 is SEHNR and CDR2 is FQNEAQ (reference sequence). This CDR3 is 16 amino acids long. The CDR3 bases are TGTGCCAGCAGCTTAGGGGACAGCTCGAACACCGGGGAGCTGTTTTTT. It is translated as CASSLGDSSNTGELFF.

V gene TRBV7-9 combines with J gene TRBJ2-2, with D perhaps matching TRBD1 or TRBD2 (5 bases each). This CDR3 has 16 amino acids. V lost 3 bases to trimming and J lost 3 bases, with 14 bases between them. Per germline, CDR1 SEHNR and CDR2 FQNEAQ (reference sequence). The CDR3 reads CASSLGVRGYTGELFF. CDR3 nucleotide sequence: TGTGCCAGCAGCTTGGGGGTACGCGGCTACACCGGGGAGCTGTTTTTT.

V and J are TRBV2 and TRBJ2-5, with D possibly matching TRBD1 (6 bases). The CDR3 extends over 16 amino acids. V dropped 5 bases and J dropped 5 bases, with 21 bases sitting between them. Germline V gives CDR1 SNHLY, CDR2 FYNNEI. The CDR3 DNA reads TGTGCCAGCAGTTTAAGAGGGCAGGGGTATCGGGAGACCCAGTACTTC. As protein: CASSLRGQGYRETQYF.

This clonotype was observed a few times. V gene TRBV5-4 combines with J gene TRBJ2-7; D is unclear. V was cut by 0 bases and J by 7 bases, with 8 bases left in between. This CDR3 comprises 12 residues. Germline V gene lookup returns CDR1 SGHNT and CDR2 YYREEE (reference sequence). As DNA, the CDR3 is TGTGCCAGCAGCTTGGAGCGAGCGGAGCAGTACTTC. Its protein product is CASSLERAEQYF.

The J gene is TRBJ1-3, the V gene TRBV7-2, with D perhaps matching TRBD1 (5 bases). Germline CDR1 SGHTA, CDR2 FQGNSA. V was clipped by 5 bases and J by 3 bases, with 17 bases between them. The CDR3 contains 16 residues. DNA of the CDR3: TGTGCCAGCAGCCCCCAGGGCGCGGGATATGGAAACACCATATATTTT. Encoded protein: CASSPQGAGYGNTIYF.

The V gene is TRBV7-9, the J gene TRBJ2-2; TRBD1 or TRBD2 may be the D gene (5 bases each). The CDR3 is 15 residues long. The V end was cut by 5 bases, the J end by 3 bases, with 13 bases between. Germline V gene lookup returns CDR1 SEHNR and CDR2 FQNEAQ (reference sequence). The CDR3: CASSHEGSYTGELFF. The CDR3 DNA is TGTGCCAGCAGCCACGAGGGGTCCTACACCGGGGAGCTGTTTTTT. The full variable domain, rest sourced from reference TRBV7-9 and TRBJ2-2, is DTGVSQNPRHKITKRGQNVTFRCDPISEHNRLYWYRQTLGQGPEFLTYFQNEAQLEKSRLLSDRFSAERPKGSFSTLEIQRTEQGDSAMYLCASSHEGSYTGELFFGEGSRLTVL.

This rearrangement joins TRBV20-1 to TRBJ2-7, with a tentative D call TRBD2 (6 bases). The last part of the DNA fits TRBJ2-1 better; the J call may be wrong. Germline CDR1 reads DFQATT; CDR2 reads SNEGSKA (reference sequence). The CDR3 length is 16 residues. CDR3 in DNA: TGCAGTGCTAGAGATCTGGCGCGGGGCGTTATGGATGAGCAGTTCTTC. This codes for CSARDLARGVMDEQFF.

In its sample, this clonotype was seen a few times. The chain recombines TRBV4-1 with TRBJ1-1; no firm D call. Trimming took 4 bases from V and 2 from J, leaving 8 bases between them. CDR3 length: 13 residues. CDR1 and CDR2 (germline): MGHRA, YSYEKL. The CDR3, as DNA: TGCGCCAGCAGCCGATCCCCTAACACTGAAGCTTTCTTT. Protein product: CASSRSPNTEAFF.

The chain is built from TRBV7-2 and TRBJ2-5, with D perhaps matching TRBD2 (5 bases). This CDR3 spans 16 amino acids. Germline assignment: CDR1 SGHTA and CDR2 FQGNSA. Between the trimmed V and J ends, which lost 3 bases and 5 bases, there was a span of 19 bases. Written as DNA, the CDR3 is TGTGCCAGCAGCTTCGGGGTGGATAGGTACACGGAGACCCAGTACTTC. It yields the protein CASSFGVDRYTETQYF.

This clonotype was counted at least ten times. As DNA, the CDR3 is TGCAGTGCTATGGGTTACTCTGGAAACACCATATATTTT. Residues: CSAMGYSGNTIYF. The V and J genes are TRBV20-1 and TRBJ1-3; D not resolved. The germline gives CDR1 DFQATT, CDR2 SNEGSKA (reference sequence). V lost 4 bases and J lost 0, with 7 bases in between. This CDR3 contains 13 residues.